This paragraph covers one TCR beta chain sequence. This sample stems from a study of CD8 T cells in ankylosing spondylitis. In TCRdb, the 5' RACE reads were re-called with MiXCR into one record per CDR3 protein. This table holds 380,000 or so distinct CDR3 sequences, approximately 22% found once. Source material: blood, either unsorted or a sorted T cell fraction (not recorded which). This sequence was found in a male donor with ankylosing spondylitis or in good health (not recorded which).

CDR3 in DNA: TGTGCCAGCAGTTCCCCCGGGACATACAAAACCGGGGAGCTGTTTTTT. Protein product: CASSSPGTYKTGELFF. The genes are TRBV12-3 or TRBV12-4 and TRBJ2-2; the D gene is possibly TRBD1 (6 bases). The CDR3 length is 16 residues. Trimming pared 4 bases from V and 5 bases from J, leaving 17 bases between.